This T cell receptor (beta chain) was observed in a study of siplizumab effects on memory and regulatory T cells. Of note for this clone: Its antigen is undetermined.

The study assayed some 110,000 TCR templates per sample. TCRdb keeps only in-frame clones here, not all; method: immunoSEQ multiplex PCR. The sample has 65,000 to 70,000 clones, 75% to 90% seen once. Overall study results and limits: Apparently key alloresponse contributors, naive T cells also seemed more diverse than memory cells. Naive-or-memory phenotypes were unassignable for roughly 75-97% of proliferating CD4+ or CD8+ clones. Proof of suppressive function in proliferating Tregs from siplizumab cultures was not established.

What was sequenced was Tregs sorted from blood. The source of this sequence is a human donor in good health.

CDR3 nucleotides: TGTGCCAGCAGCCCCAGAGGGGGGGCAGGGGCGAAGCTCAACAATGAGCAGTTCTTC. Residues: CASSPRGGAGAKLNNEQFF. This chain joins TRBV7-2 and TRBJ2-1; D might be TRBD2 (7 bases). This CDR3 is 19 amino acids long. Germline V CDR1 and CDR2: SGHTA, FQGNSA. Trimming left V 5 bases short and J 5 bases short, with 28 bases between.